This T cell receptor beta chain was sequenced during a study of shared clonotypes between healthy human individuals (dated by TCRdb to between 2020 and 2021). The study in broad terms: The cohort included a few men and a couple of women between 18 and 49 years of age. For each donor, three plates each were used for CD4 naive and CD4 memory, two plates were used for CD8 naive, and one plate was used for CD8 memory. Blood TCR repertoires of roughly five healthy adults were deeply sequenced to estimate repertoire size and the extent of clonotype sharing between individuals. Libraries were prepared and TCR repertoires were sequenced by different laboratories using diverse techniques, in order to increase sequencing depth and limit assay-specific biases. Between about 0.9 and 10 billion PBMCs per donor were obtained by leukapheresis.

For the CD8 naive samples, CD45RO-negative cells were positively selected for CCR7, yielding a CD45RA+CCR7+ population from which TemRA cells were excluded. The donors were healthy, HIV-negative adults with no recently reported acute infections or vaccinations. Every donor was a Caucasian adult residing in Nashville, Tennessee, USA. After blood collection by leukapheresis, PBMCs were isolated using Ficoll-Histopaque density gradient centrifugation and then cryopreserved in the vapor phase of liquid nitrogen. Analytical flow cytometry was used to check the purity and quantity of each magnetically sorted T cell population. Genomic DNA was isolated from each sorted fraction and quantified by UV absorbance on a Nanodrop 2000c. Notes on this clone: It lacks a known antigen. The sample holds no much larger clone one base away, and base qualities are not on file.

TCR CDR3 regions were amplified from genomic DNA by multiplex PCR using the deep immunoSEQ assay. Genomic DNA extracted from each cell subset was distributed evenly over all wells of several immunoSEQ 96-well plates, and each plate served as one replicate. Each replicate PCR for sorted subsets received around 200 ng genomic DNA, equal to about 30,000 T cell genomes. Purified libraries were measured with a Qubit 3.0 fluorometer, size-checked on a Bioanalyzer 2100, and measured again with the KAPA Library Quantification kit. Every immunoSEQ 96-well plate was sequenced on a separate single-read 150-cycle Illumina NextSeq 550 flow cell. For the original study's pipeline: Because the immunoSEQ output included only junctional sequences and no quality scores, the filtering could not be the same as the filtering used for full-length reads. To assign V/J genes and CDR3, sequences were annotated against IMGT germline references using PyIR, a Python wrapper for IgBLAST v1.9. Reads were filtered out if the reads had weak V/J assignments (E-value above 1e-6), no CDR3, stop codons, out-of-frame junctions, or ambiguous translated residues. V3J clonotypes were defined as sequences sharing the same inferred V gene, J gene, and CDR3 amino acid sequence. The percentage overlap between two repertoires was calculated by dividing the number of shared unique clonotypes by the size of the smaller repertoire. Three approaches were used to assess repertoire richness: RTK rarefaction, the Chao1 estimator, and Recon v2.1 estimates of unobserved clonotypes. OLGA was used to compute generation probabilities for all TCRbeta clonotypes that the gDNA method yielded from four donors. TCRdb carries this immuneACCESS record with in-frame sequences only. Its versions omit some clonotypes, under half of them owing to an unresolved V gene in the studies checked, with the rest unexplained. The V and J calls and clone size were taken over from that table, and D and trimming were inferred from the DNA. The sample table records more than 2 million clones; around 93% of these occur just once. Together, the top ten hold about 1.7% of the sample.

Trimmed from V: 4 bases; trimmed from J: 2 bases; junction bases lacking a gene match: 8. Taken from cysteine to phenylalanine, the CDR3 has 16 residues. Solely the CDR3 DNA is kept, with 48 bases framed from the first base. Per the germline V gene (reference sequence), MNHEY is the CDR1 and SMNVEV is the CDR2. Beyond this particular receptor, the publication reports: Estimated clonotype richness was generally larger for naive than for memory subsets. Sampling was restricted to blood, and TCR repertoires in tissue are likely to differ from TCR repertoires in blood. Based on pairwise subsampling, the degree of clonotype sharing among donors was expected to be affected by sequencing depth. Clonotypes shared by all four sorted-subset donors showed higher generation probabilities than non-shared clonotypes. Incomplete sequencing was indicated by rarefaction of sorted-subset datasets, despite the large sequencing depth. Because the study included a small number of donors, the genetic and exposure-history diversity represented was limited. When several donors were compared, the shared fraction of clonotypes was around 5% for naive CD4, about 4% for naive CD8, roughly 2.5% for memory CD4, and 0.35% to 0.4% for memory CD8.

The sequence derives from a young man in good health. Some clones in this sample may be carry-over from other donors' samples. Here the chain combines TRBV27 and TRBJ2-7, with TRBD2 matching 10 junction bases. The sample taken for sequencing was naive CD8+ T cells from PBMCs. What the cell subset or site label conveys for this sample: CD45RA+CCR7+. The CDR3 reads CASSSWLAGVPYEQYF. DNA sequence: TGTGCCAGCAGTTCCTGGCTAGCGGGAGTCCCCTACGAGCAGTACTTC.